The rows below give T cell receptor beta chains drawn from one sample of a study of blood T cell repertoires in COVID-19. The repertoire was sequenced with immunoSEQ multiplex PCR; TCRdb's copy has only in-frame clones and lacks some. The sample consists of 320,000 or so clones, around 90% of them appearing once. Sequenced input: PBMCs or T cells enriched from blood (not recorded which). The receptors come from a man aged 55 to 69 who had recovered from COVID-19. Each CDR3 is given with its conserved first and last residue. Fields, in order: CDR3 DNA, CDR3 protein, clone size, V gene, J gene, D gene. The D gene is left open where the match is weak. The listing skips clone size in some rows; elsewhere it reads once, few, many or a size class.

CDR3nt: TGTGCCAGCAGAGACAGCATGAACACTGAAGCTTTCTTT
CDR3aa: CASRDSMNTEAFF
abundance: few
v_gene: TRBV5-4
j_gene: TRBJ1-1
d_gene: .

CDR3nt: TGTGCCAGCAGCAGAGGGACACCAGCTAACTATGGCTACACCTTC
CDR3aa: CASSRGTPANYGYTF
abundance: few
v_gene: TRBV3-1/TRBV3-2
j_gene: TRBJ1-2
d_gene: .

CDR3nt: TGTGCCAGCAGCGTCAGGGGGCCTAACTATGGCTACACCTTC
CDR3aa: CASSVRGPNYGYTF
abundance: .
v_gene: TRBV9
j_gene: TRBJ1-2
d_gene: TRBD1

CDR3nt: TGTGCCAGCAGCGGACTGAGGGGACAGGGGAGAAATGAGCAGTTCTTC
CDR3aa: CASSGLRGQGRNEQFF
abundance: .
v_gene: TRBV21-1
j_gene: TRBJ2-1
d_gene: .

CDR3nt: TGTGCCAGCAGCCTACCCACAGAGGGTAATGAAAAACTGTTTTTT
CDR3aa: CASSLPTEGNEKLFF
abundance: once
v_gene: TRBV3-1/TRBV3-2
j_gene: TRBJ1-4
d_gene: .

CDR3nt: TGTGCCAGCAGTCAGATACCCGGGAGCGGCTACACCTTC
CDR3aa: CASSQIPGSGYTF
abundance: .
v_gene: TRBV6-2/TRBV6-3
j_gene: TRBJ1-2
d_gene: .

CDR3nt: TGTGCCAGCACCCCCCCCGGGGGGCTGGTGGAGACCCAGTACTTC
CDR3aa: CASTPPGGLVETQYF
abundance: .
v_gene: TRBV28
j_gene: TRBJ2-5
d_gene: .

CDR3nt: TGTGCCACCAGTGTACGGGGGACGGCCCCTTGGAACACCGGGGAGCTGTTTTTT
CDR3aa: CATSVRGTAPWNTGELFF
abundance: .
v_gene: TRBV24-1
j_gene: TRBJ2-2
d_gene: .

CDR3nt: TGTGCCAGCAGTTACTCCAGGGTCTTGATAGCTGAAGCTTTCTTT
CDR3aa: CASSYSRVLIAEAFF
abundance: .
v_gene: TRBV6-5
j_gene: TRBJ1-1
d_gene: .

CDR3nt: TGTGCCAGCAGCGACGGGAACACCATATATTTT
CDR3aa: CASSDGNTIYF
abundance: .
v_gene: TRBV6-5
j_gene: TRBJ1-3
d_gene: .

CDR3nt: TGCGCCAGCAGCTCCTCCTCCGGAACGGGGGAAGAGACCCAGTACTTC
CDR3aa: CASSSSSGTGEETQYF
abundance: .
v_gene: TRBV5-1
j_gene: TRBJ2-5
d_gene: .

CDR3nt: TGCGCCAGCAGCGAGGGATCGGGCGGGAGGTTCCGCTTCTACGAGCAGTACTTC
CDR3aa: CASSEGSGGRFRFYEQYF
abundance: .
v_gene: TRBV5-1
j_gene: TRBJ2-7
d_gene: TRBD2

CDR3nt: TGCGCCAGCCTCCAAGCTCGTCACACTGAAGCTTTCTTT
CDR3aa: CASLQARHTEAFF
abundance: .
v_gene: TRBV10-2
j_gene: TRBJ1-1
d_gene: .

CDR3nt: TGTGCCAGCAAGGGGGCGACAGGATACAATGAGCAGTTCTTC
CDR3aa: CASKGATGYNEQFF
abundance: .
v_gene: TRBV28
j_gene: TRBJ2-1
d_gene: TRBD1

CDR3nt: TGCAGCGTTGGCAGGGCTTCGGATACGCAGTATTTT
CDR3aa: CSVGRASDTQYF
abundance: once
v_gene: TRBV29-1
j_gene: TRBJ2-3
d_gene: .

CDR3nt: TGTGCCAGCAGCCAACCAGACAGGGCTACCTACGAGCAGTACTTC
CDR3aa: CASSQPDRATYEQYF
abundance: .
v_gene: TRBV5-4
j_gene: TRBJ2-7
d_gene: TRBD1

CDR3nt: TGTGCCAGCAGCTTAGCCTTAGGGACTAGCGTCGAGCAGTACTTC
CDR3aa: CASSLALGTSVEQYF
abundance: once
v_gene: TRBV7-2
j_gene: TRBJ2-7
d_gene: TRBD2

CDR3nt: TGTGCCAGCAGCTTGGGACTAGCCGCTAGCACAGATACGCAGTATTTT
CDR3aa: CASSLGLAASTDTQYF
abundance: .
v_gene: TRBV5-8
j_gene: TRBJ2-3
d_gene: TRBD2

CDR3nt: TGCGCCAGCAGGCCTCAGAGACAGGTAACCTACGAGCAGTACTTC
CDR3aa: CASRPQRQVTYEQYF
abundance: .
v_gene: TRBV5-1
j_gene: TRBJ2-7
d_gene: .

CDR3nt: TGTGCCAGCAGCTTCCAGGGGGAACTAGCGGGAGAGACCCAGTACTTC
CDR3aa: CASSFQGELAGETQYF
abundance: .
v_gene: TRBV7-9
j_gene: TRBJ2-5
d_gene: TRBD2

CDR3nt: TGTGCCAGCAGTGTTCCGGGACAGGGGACTCCTTTTGGTGGAAACACCATATATTTT
CDR3aa: CASSVPGQGTPFGGNTIYF
abundance: .
v_gene: TRBV6-1
j_gene: TRBJ1-3
d_gene: TRBD1

CDR3nt: TGTGCCAGCAGCCTACAATTACAGGGTTTGGGTGGCTACACCTTC
CDR3aa: CASSLQLQGLGGYTF
abundance: .
v_gene: TRBV5-5
j_gene: TRBJ1-2
d_gene: .

CDR3nt: TGTGCCAGCAGCTTAGTCCAGGGTGGCTATAATTCACCCCTCCACTTT
CDR3aa: CASSLVQGGYNSPLHF
abundance: .
v_gene: TRBV7-2
j_gene: TRBJ1-6
d_gene: .

CDR3nt: TGCGCCAGCAGCTCAGAACAGGGGTACGAGCAGTACTTC
CDR3aa: CASSSEQGYEQYF
abundance: .
v_gene: TRBV4-1
j_gene: TRBJ2-7
d_gene: TRBD1

CDR3nt: TGTGCCAGCAGCGTGTGGGGGGGAAGCTATGGCTACACCTTC
CDR3aa: CASSVWGGSYGYTF
abundance: .
v_gene: TRBV9
j_gene: TRBJ1-2
d_gene: .

CDR3nt: TGCGCCAGCAGCCCGGTGGTCGCGGGAGAAACTGAGCAGTTCTTC
CDR3aa: CASSPVVAGETEQFF
abundance: .
v_gene: TRBV5-1
j_gene: TRBJ2-1
d_gene: TRBD2

CDR3nt: TGTGCCAGCAGTTCGCCCACGACAGGGGGATTAAAGAAACTGTTTTTT
CDR3aa: CASSSPTTGGLKKLFF
abundance: many
v_gene: TRBV2
j_gene: TRBJ1-4
d_gene: TRBD1

CDR3nt: TGTGCCAGCAGTTCAGCGGGAGCGGGGGAGGAGACCCAGTACTTC
CDR3aa: CASSSAGAGEETQYF
abundance: few
v_gene: TRBV6-2/TRBV6-3
j_gene: TRBJ2-5
d_gene: TRBD2

CDR3nt: TGTGCCTGGAGTGGGGACAGGAACACCGGGGAGCTGTTTTTT
CDR3aa: CAWSGDRNTGELFF
abundance: .
v_gene: TRBV30
j_gene: TRBJ2-2
d_gene: TRBD1

CDR3nt: TGTGCCAGCAGTGACTCCGGGACAGAGACGCAGTATTTT
CDR3aa: CASSDSGTETQYF
abundance: .
v_gene: TRBV6-4
j_gene: TRBJ2-3
d_gene: TRBD1

CDR3nt: TGTGCCAGCAGTTTAGGGGGGGATAACTATGGCTACACCTTC
CDR3aa: CASSLGGDNYGYTF
abundance: .
v_gene: TRBV28
j_gene: TRBJ1-2
d_gene: .

CDR3nt: TGTGCCAGCAGCTTAGGGAAACAGGGTAACCTCTATGGCTACACCTTC
CDR3aa: CASSLGKQGNLYGYTF
abundance: once
v_gene: TRBV11-2
j_gene: TRBJ1-2
d_gene: .

CDR3nt: TGTGCCAGCAGTGAGGTAGCGAACACCGGGGAGCTGTTTTTT
CDR3aa: CASSEVANTGELFF
abundance: few
v_gene: TRBV6-4
j_gene: TRBJ2-2
d_gene: .

CDR3nt: TGTGCCAGCAGCCTAACCCACCTAAGAGATACGCAGTATTTT
CDR3aa: CASSLTHLRDTQYF
abundance: few
v_gene: TRBV3-1/TRBV3-2
j_gene: TRBJ2-3
d_gene: .

CDR3nt: TGTGCCAGCACGGGGATGGGGGCGGATCAGCCCCAGCATTTT
CDR3aa: CASTGMGADQPQHF
abundance: .
v_gene: TRBV2
j_gene: TRBJ1-5
d_gene: .

CDR3nt: TGTGCCAGCTCACTACAAGAGACCCAGTACTTC
CDR3aa: CASSLQETQYF
abundance: .
v_gene: TRBV18
j_gene: TRBJ2-5
d_gene: .

CDR3nt: TGTGCCAGCAGTTCAACCCGGACAGGATATGGCTACACCTTC
CDR3aa: CASSSTRTGYGYTF
abundance: .
v_gene: TRBV6-2/TRBV6-3
j_gene: TRBJ1-2
d_gene: TRBD1

CDR3nt: TGCGCCAGCAGGGACAGGGGCGACAACTATGGCTACACCTTC
CDR3aa: CASRDRGDNYGYTF
abundance: .
v_gene: TRBV5-1
j_gene: TRBJ1-2
d_gene: TRBD1

CDR3nt: TGTGCCAGCAGCGTCCCGGTTTTAACCGGGGAGCTGTTTTTT
CDR3aa: CASSVPVLTGELFF
abundance: .
v_gene: TRBV7-2
j_gene: TRBJ2-2
d_gene: .

CDR3nt: TGCGCCAGCAGCTTGAGAAGTAGGGGCCCCTCCTACAATGAGCAGTTCTTC
CDR3aa: CASSLRSRGPSYNEQFF
abundance: .
v_gene: TRBV5-1
j_gene: TRBJ2-1
d_gene: .

CDR3nt: TGTGCCAGCAGCTCGATCCACCGCGGGAGCTACGAGCAGTACTTC
CDR3aa: CASSSIHRGSYEQYF
abundance: .
v_gene: TRBV7-9
j_gene: TRBJ2-7
d_gene: TRBD2

CDR3nt: TGTGCCAGTAGGCTAATGGTCGGCGGTTACTATGGCTACACCTTC
CDR3aa: CASRLMVGGYYGYTF
abundance: .
v_gene: TRBV19
j_gene: TRBJ1-2
d_gene: .

CDR3nt: TGTGCCAGCAGTTTTAGCGGAAAGATTCAGCCCCAGCATTTT
CDR3aa: CASSFSGKIQPQHF
abundance: .
v_gene: TRBV28
j_gene: TRBJ1-5
d_gene: .

CDR3nt: TGTGCCAGCAGTTTGGGGGGGAGTACTATAAACAATGAGCAGTTCTTC
CDR3aa: CASSLGGSTINNEQFF
abundance: once
v_gene: TRBV28
j_gene: TRBJ2-1
d_gene: TRBD2

CDR3nt: TGTGCCAGCAGCCCCCGACAGATGAACACTGAAGCTTTCTTT
CDR3aa: CASSPRQMNTEAFF
abundance: once
v_gene: TRBV5-5
j_gene: TRBJ1-1
d_gene: .

CDR3nt: TGTGCCAGCTTCGGCCTAGCGGGAGTAAGGGCCTACGAGCAGTACTTC
CDR3aa: CASFGLAGVRAYEQYF
abundance: .
v_gene: TRBV27
j_gene: TRBJ2-7
d_gene: TRBD2